Below, 9 T cell receptor beta chains from the same sample are listed, as sequenced in a study of vaccination effects on CD4 cells after COVID-19. Clones were sequenced by immunoSEQ multiplex PCR, and TCRdb holds only the in-frame ones, with some missing. The sample has about 23,000 clones; 70% to 75% are singletons. Antigen-specific CD4+ T cell clonotypes were called by their expansion after viral peptide-pool culture in ViraFEST. The culture ran for 9 to 11 days, and then CD4+ T cells were isolated. Prior SARS-CoV-2 infection was absent in the vaccine recipients, as shown by negative nucleocapsid antibodies. Their recognized antigens are unknown. The sample was CD4+ T cells from PBMCs cultured with SARS-CoV-2 spike peptides, taken before COVID-19 vaccination. These TCRs come from a human donor who received a COVID-19 vaccine.

The chain couples TRBV4-1 to TRBJ2-5, with a possible D match to TRBD2 (6 bases). This CDR3 contains 18 residues. V shed 1 base and J shed 5 bases, with 23 bases lying between them. Looked up from germline, CDR1 is MGHRA and CDR2 is YSYEKL. CDR3 loop: CASSQVVSKTPRGETQYF. CDR3 sequence (DNA): TGCGCCAGCAGCCAAGTGGTGTCAAAAACTCCCCGGGGGGAGACCCAGTACTTC.

This clone was picked up one time. CDR3 sequence reads: CASTLLAGGPGELFF. The CDR3 coding sequence is TGTGCCAGCACCCTACTAGCGGGAGGACCCGGGGAGCTGTTTTTT. The genes are TRBV6-5 and TRBJ2-2; 12 bases map to TRBD2. Germline V gene sequence: CDR1 MNHEY, CDR2 SVGAGI. There are 15 residues in the CDR3. With 7 bases clipped from V and 6 bases from J, the junction kept 6 bases outside the gene matches.

This clone was seen more than once but under ten times. The chain employs TRBV11-2 and TRBJ2-7; 8 nucleotides agree with TRBD2. Germline V gene data show CDR1 as SGHAT and CDR2 as FQNNGV. After removal of 5 bases from V and 0 bases from J, the junction contained 9 bases not matched to a gene. This CDR3 has 16 residues. For the CDR3, the DNA is TGTGCCAGCAGCACCCTTGAGCGGGGGAGCTCCTACGAGCAGTACTTC. Translation gives CASSTLERGSSYEQYF.

The chain has TRBV15 and TRBJ1-1, with a tentative D call TRBD1 (5 bases). The germline V gene encodes CDR1 LNHNV and CDR2 YYDKDF (reference sequence). Trimming removed 3 bases at V and 0 bases at J, with 14 bases between. This CDR3 has 16 amino acids. The CDR3 coding sequence is TGTGCCACCAGCAGTCCTCAGGGAATGATGAACACTGAAGCTTTCTTT. Its translation is CATSSPQGMMNTEAFF.

The rearrangement links TRBV29-1 to TRBJ1-1; the match to TRBD1 covers 10 bases. The CDR3 consists of 13 residues. After removal of 7 bases from V and 6 bases from J, the junction contained 8 bases not matched to a gene. Germline V CDR1 and CDR2: SQVTM, ANQGSEA. CDR3 bases: TGCAGCGACCGGACAGGGGGAAGAGCTGAAGCTTTCTTT. Amino acid sequence: CSDRTGGRAEAFF.

This chain links TRBV27 with TRBJ1-1; the match to TRBD1 covers 8 bases. V lost 4 bases, J lost 1 base, and 11 bases stayed unmatched. The CDR3 spans 17 residues. Per the germline V gene, CDR1 is MNHEY and CDR2 is SMNVEV (reference sequence). CDR3 region: CASSSIFQQGGNTEAFF. In nucleotides, the CDR3 is TGTGCCAGCAGTTCTATATTCCAACAGGGGGGGAACACTGAAGCTTTCTTT.

The gene calls are TRBV6-5 and TRBJ1-5; D is ambiguous. V lost 4 bases, J lost 7 bases, and 11 bases lay in between. The germline V gene encodes CDR1 MNHEY and CDR2 SVGAGI. This CDR3 has 13 amino acids. CDR3 coding DNA: TGTGCCAGCAGTTCCCTTCCGGGACAGCCCCAGCATTTT. This encodes CASSSLPGQPQHF.

The rearrangement joins TRBV4-2 to TRBJ1-1, with 10 bases lining up with TRBD1. CDR1 is LGHNA, CDR2 YNFKEQ, per germline. V dropped 4 bases and J dropped 6; count of bases not matched to a gene: 5. This CDR3 has 14 residues. CDR3 coding DNA: TGTGCCAGCAGCCTTGACAGGGGGCTTTCTGAAGCTTTCTTT. It translates to CASSLDRGLSEAFF.

The count of this clone is one. The V and J genes are TRBV2 and TRBJ1-2, with D hard to call. Germline assignment: CDR1 SNHLY and CDR2 FYNNEI. Between the trimmed V and J ends, which lost 5 bases and 7 bases, there was a span of 11 bases. This CDR3 comprises 12 residues. The CDR3 nucleotides read TGTGCCAGCAGTCCCGACTCCCGTGGCTACACCTTC. Amino acid sequence: CASSPDSRGYTF.